These 20 T cell receptor beta chains share one sample of origin, sequenced in a study of T cell responses to AZD1222 COVID-19 vaccine (dated by TCRdb to about 2021). The library was prepared using the immunoSEQ multiplex PCR assay. Here the immuneACCESS table is served through TCRdb, limited to in-frame sequences with V and J called. Missing clones are a known gap in these copies; in checked studies unresolved V genes cover under half, and the rest lacks a known reason. The sample has fewer than 120,000 clones on record, roughly 89% of them singletons. The ten largest clonotypes hold roughly 15% of the sample. The sample's time point label, decoded: about 28 days (+/-7) after the second vaccine dose. The sample consisted of peripheral blood, taken 28 days after the second AZD1222 dose. The source is an adult who received the AZD1222 COVID-19 vaccine.

This chain links TRBV19 with TRBJ1-1; perhaps TRBD1 as D (6 bases). CDR1 LNHDA and CDR2 SQIVND come from the germline V gene (reference sequence). The V gene lost 3 bases and the J gene lost 3 bases, with 14 bases spanning the gap. This CDR3 contains 15 residues. The CDR3 is CASSMGSPGDTEAFF. The CDR3, as DNA: TGTGCCAGTAGTATGGGCAGCCCAGGGGACACTGAAGCTTTCTTT.

The V call is TRBV9, the J call TRBJ2-1; 7 nucleotides align to TRBD2. The CDR3 covers 13 residues. From germline, CDR1 is SGDLS and CDR2 YYNGEE. The J segment lost 6 bases and the V segment lost 3 bases, leaving 3 bases of the junction unmatched. For the CDR3, the DNA is TGTGCCAGCAGCGAAGGGACTACCAATGAGCAGTTCTTC. Translating gives CASSEGTTNEQFF.

The chain's CDR3 is CASTSGSYNEQFF. In DNA, the CDR3 is TGTGCCAGTACTAGCGGGAGTTACAATGAGCAGTTCTTC. The V call is TRBV19, the J call TRBJ2-1, with TRBD2 identical over 10 bases. CDR1 is LNHDA and CDR2 is SQIVND in the germline V gene (reference sequence). V lost 7 bases and J lost 4; bases outside the gene matches: 1. The length of the CDR3 is 13 residues.

In this sample, this clone turned up once. V usage is TRBV5-1 and J usage is TRBJ1-1; 7 bases match TRBD1. The CDR3 has 14 residues. J was trimmed by 2 bases and V by 5 bases; bases with no gene match: 6. Germline V CDR1 and CDR2: SGHRS, YFSETQ. The CDR3 bases are TGCGCCAGCAGTGATTACAGGGGCAACACTGAAGCTTTCTTT. Its translation: CASSDYRGNTEAFF.

The chain joins TRBV9 to TRBJ1-1; tentative D call: TRBD1 (6 bases). The length of the CDR3 is 15 residues. V lost 3 bases to trimming and J lost 0 bases, with 12 bases between them. CDR1 and CDR2 from the germline V gene are SGDLS and YYNGEE. CDR3 loop: CASSAAGTMNTEAFF. CDR3 bases: TGTGCCAGCAGCGCGGCCGGGACAATGAACACTGAAGCTTTCTTT. Looking up the rest from reference TRBV9 and TRBJ1-1 gives the full variable domain: DSGVTQTPKHLITATGQRVTLRCSPRSGDLSVYWYQQSLDQGLQFLIQYYNGEERAKGNILERFSAQQFPDLHSELNLSSLELGDSALYFCASSAAGTMNTEAFFGQGTRLTVV.

The chain couples TRBV7-2 to TRBJ1-1; D gene uncertain. V was shortened by 2 bases and J by 0 bases, with 7 bases between the two germline ends. Germline lookup yields CDR1 SGHTA and CDR2 FQGNSA. The CDR3 is made up of 14 amino acids. CDR3 region: CASSLMAVNTEAFF. The DNA of the CDR3 is TGTGCCAGCAGCTTAATGGCGGTGAACACTGAAGCTTTCTTT.

The chain employs TRBV5-5 and TRBJ1-3; 10 nucleotides align to TRBD1. CDR3 length: 14 amino acids. Trimming cost V 4 bases and J 5 bases; bases outside gene matches: 3. The V gene's germline CDR1 is SGHKS and CDR2 YYEKEE (reference sequence). DNA for the CDR3: TGTGCCAGCAGCCGGGGACAGGGGAGAAACACCATATATTTT. This codes for CASSRGQGRNTIYF.

This clone appeared a single time. This chain joins TRBV5-6 and TRBJ2-1, with TRBD2 matching 15 bases. From germline, CDR1 is SGHDT and CDR2 YYEEEE. The junction had 11 bases not matched to a gene; V was cut back by 4 bases and J by 6 bases. The CDR3 contains 18 residues. CDR3 protein: CASSGGLAGGHFGNEQFF. In nucleotides, the CDR3 is TGTGCCAGCAGCGGCGGACTAGCGGGAGGGCATTTTGGCAATGAGCAGTTCTTC.

The rearrangement joins TRBV19 to TRBJ2-1; 8 nucleotides match TRBD2. Germline V CDR1 and CDR2: LNHDA, SQIVND (reference sequence). V lost 7 bases, J lost 3 bases, and 5 bases stayed unmatched. This CDR3 is 14 amino acids long. DNA of the CDR3: TGTGCCAGTATGGCACTAGCGGACTACAATGAGCAGTTCTTC. Translation gives CASMALADYNEQFF.

The chain is built from TRBV12-3 or TRBV12-4 and TRBJ2-5; TRBD1 aligns across 7 bases. The CDR3 sequence is 13 residues long. The trim removed 5 bases at V and 3 bases at J, leaving 3 bases unmatched. The CDR3 spells CASSLGTEETQYF. CDR3 sequence (DNA): TGTGCCAGCAGTCTCGGGACAGAAGAGACCCAGTACTTC.

The V call is TRBV5-1, the J call TRBJ1-3; D may be TRBD1 (6 bases). The CDR3 runs to 17 residues. The germline V gene has CDR1 SGHRS and CDR2 YFSETQ. The ends were cut back, 0 bases at V and 2 bases at J, with 15 bases in the middle. CDR3 region: CASSLAGSGQPGNTIYF. CDR3 in DNA: TGCGCCAGCAGCTTGGCCGGTTCCGGACAGCCTGGAAACACCATATATTTT. Looking up the rest from reference TRBV5-1 and TRBJ1-3 gives the full variable domain: KAGVTQTPRYLIKTRGQQVTLSCSPISGHRSVSWYQQTPGQGLQFLFEYFSETQRNKGNFPGRFSGRQFSNSRSEMNVSTLELGDSALYLCASSLAGSGQPGNTIYFGEGSWLTVV.

J is TRBJ1-5 and V is TRBV7-9; D ambiguous. Germline V CDR1 and CDR2: SEHNR, FQNEAQ (reference sequence). Trimming removed 6 bases from V and 6 bases from J, with 12 bases in between. The CDR3 runs 13 residues. CDR3 loop: CASSSQSGQPQHF. The CDR3 DNA is TGTGCCAGCAGTTCCCAGAGCGGTCAGCCCCAGCATTTT.

The chain uses TRBV6-5 and TRBJ1-2, with 7 bases identical to TRBD1. V lost 6 bases and J lost 6; bases outside the gene matches: 13. The CDR3 is made up of 15 amino acids. The germline gives CDR1 MNHEY, CDR2 SVGAGI. CDR3 in amino acids: CASRPQTGSRNGYTF. In nucleotides, the CDR3 is TGTGCCAGCAGACCCCAGACAGGGTCGCGGAATGGCTACACCTTC.

J is TRBJ2-3 and V is TRBV29-1, with a possible D match to TRBD1 (5 bases). This CDR3 has 16 amino acids. V lost 8 bases and J 2 bases, leaving 23 bases between the germline ends. Germline CDR1 SQVTM, CDR2 ANQGSEA. In DNA, the CDR3 is TGCAGCACCCAGCTCAGACAGTCGACTTTCACAGATACGCAGTATTTT. This translates into CSTQLRQSTFTDTQYF.

V usage is TRBV14 and J usage is TRBJ2-4; D remains unclear. V was pared by 4 bases and J by 0 bases, with 10 bases between. Per the germline V gene, CDR1 is SGHDN and CDR2 is FVKESK. CDR3 length: 15 residues. The CDR3 coding sequence is TGTGCCAGCAGCCCCTTCGGGTTAGCCAAAAACATTCAGTACTTC. Protein product: CASSPFGLAKNIQYF.

J is TRBJ1-5 and V is TRBV24-1, with TRBD1 as a possible D gene (6 bases). V shed 4 bases and J shed 11 bases, with 17 bases lying between them. Germline CDR1 KGHDR, CDR2 SFDVKD. CDR3 length: 14 residues. The CDR3 here is CATSETGVSAAQHF. In nucleotides, the CDR3 is TGTGCCACCAGTGAGACAGGAGTCTCGGCGGCCCAGCATTTT.

The rearrangement uses TRBV5-1 and TRBJ2-5; no reliable D call. V was pared by 3 bases and J by 5 bases, with 8 bases between. The CDR3 contains 12 residues. CDR1 and CDR2 (germline): SGHRS, YFSETQ. CDR3 region: CASSSSGETQYF. The CDR3, as DNA: TGCGCCAGCAGCTCCTCCGGGGAGACCCAGTACTTC.

The chain is built from TRBV7-9 and TRBJ2-1; the match to TRBD2 covers 10 bases. Germline V gives CDR1 SEHNR, CDR2 FQNEAQ (reference sequence). The CDR3 contains 15 residues. V shed 5 bases, J shed 2 bases, and the junction held 3 bases outside the gene matches. The CDR3 DNA sequence: TGTGCCAGCAGCGGAGCGGGGGGGACCTACAATGAGCAGTTCTTC. It codes for CASSGAGGTYNEQFF.

This rearrangement joins TRBV27 to TRBJ2-2; 8 nucleotides agree with TRBD2. CDR1 and CDR2 (germline): MNHEY, SMNVEV (reference sequence). The ends lost 4 bases at V and 0 bases at J; junction bases unmatched: 1. The CDR3 extends over 15 amino acids. As DNA, the CDR3 is TGTGCCAGCAGTTATAGCGGGACGAACACCGGGGAGCTGTTTTTT. This gives the protein CASSYSGTNTGELFF.

The chain combines TRBV28 with TRBJ1-2; possibly TRBD1 for D (6 bases). Germline loops: CDR1 MDHEN, CDR2 SYDVKM. Deletions cut 5 bases from V and 0 bases from J, with 10 bases between. CDR3 length equals 14 residues. The CDR3 protein is CASSVDSTNYGYTF. The CDR3 DNA reads TGTGCCAGCAGTGTGGACAGCACTAACTATGGCTACACCTTC.